Presented here are 13 T cell receptor beta chains from one specimen sequenced in a study of CD8 T cells in ankylosing spondylitis. MiXCR was run by TCRdb on the 5' RACE reads, yielding one entry per CDR3 protein. Of about 240,000 distinct CDR3 sequences in the sample, about 10% were seen once. Sequenced sample: blood, either unsorted or a sorted T cell fraction (not recorded which). The receptors were gathered from a male donor with ankylosing spondylitis or in good health (not recorded which).

This clonotype was counted many times. V gene TRBV27 combines with J gene TRBJ2-3, with D possibly TRBD1 on 6 matching bases. Trimming took 6 bases from V and 3 from J, leaving 13 bases between them. The CDR3 is 14 residues long. CDR1 MNHEY and CDR2 SMNVEV come from the germline V gene (reference sequence). CDR3 bases: TGTGCCAGCAGGGGGGCGATGGGAACAGATACGCAGTATTTT. The encoded protein is CASRGAMGTDTQYF.

J is TRBJ2-1 and V is TRBV29-1; no reliable D call. CDR1 and CDR2 (germline): SQVTM, ANQGSEA. Trimming shortened V by 4 bases and J by 13 bases, and 11 bases separated the two germline ends. This CDR3 comprises 10 residues. The CDR3 reads CSVGTNLQFF. In DNA, the CDR3 is TGCAGCGTTGGAACCAATCTCCAGTTCTTC.

V and J are TRBV7-2 and TRBJ2-3, with TRBD1 matching 8 bases. The V and J ends lost 6 bases and 3 bases, in that order; junction bases with no gene match: 8. From germline, CDR1 is SGHTA and CDR2 FQGNSA. This CDR3 has 15 residues. The CDR3 DNA reads as TGTGCCAGCAGGGTCCGGGGACAGGTAACAGATACGCAGTATTTT. Protein: CASRVRGQVTDTQYF.

In its sample, this clonotype was seen many times. The V call is TRBV6-6, the J call TRBJ1-1, with 8 bases aligning to TRBD1. The ends lost 5 bases at V and 8 bases at J; junction bases unmatched: 7. There are 13 residues in the CDR3. Germline lookup yields CDR1 MNHNY and CDR2 SVGAGI (reference sequence). The CDR3: CASSETGEVEAFF. In DNA form, the CDR3 reads TGTGCCAGCAGTGAGACAGGGGAGGTAGAAGCTTTCTTT.

This clonotype occurred a few times. The chain employs TRBV4-2 and TRBJ1-2; no clear D. V shed 4 bases and J shed 3 bases, with 12 bases lying between them. Germline CDR1 and CDR2: LGHNA and YNFKEQ. The CDR3 contains 14 residues. This chain's CDR3 is CASSLSVGDYGYTF. The CDR3 nucleotides are TGTGCCAGCAGCCTGTCGGTCGGTGACTATGGCTACACCTTC.

This clonotype appeared many times. V and J are TRBV20-1 and TRBJ2-1; TRBD2 is a possible D gene (5 bases). The CDR3 consists of 12 residues. Germline V lookup: CDR1 DFQATT, CDR2 SNEGSKA (reference sequence). Trimming left V 4 bases short and J 6 bases short, with 10 bases between. The CDR3 sequence: CSAIGSGNEQFF. DNA of the CDR3: TGCAGTGCTATAGGCAGCGGCAATGAGCAGTTCTTC.

The chain couples TRBV7-9 to TRBJ2-3, with unresolved D. The CDR3 extends over 12 amino acids. From germline, CDR1 is SEHNR and CDR2 FQNEAQ (reference sequence). V was pared by 4 bases and J by 4 bases, with 6 bases between. The CDR3 loop reads CASSSRADTQYF. The CDR3 bases are TGTGCCAGCAGCTCACGGGCAGATACGCAGTATTTT.

The sample holds many counts of this clonotype. The chain couples TRBV21-1 to TRBJ2-7. TRBV21-1 is a documented pseudogene. The CDR3 contains 15 residues. Written as DNA, the CDR3 is TGTGCCAGCAGCAAAGAGTCAGGACCGCCCTACGAGCAGTACTTC. This translates into CASSKESGPPYEQYF.

This clonotype showed up many times. The chain is built from TRBV12-3 or TRBV12-4 and TRBJ2-5, with unresolved D. V lost 0 bases, J lost 5 bases, and 4 bases lay in between. CDR3 length: 12 amino acids. The CDR3 sequence: CASSLAWETQYF. Here the CDR3 DNA reads TGTGCCAGCAGTTTAGCGTGGGAGACCCAGTACTTC.

In its sample, this clonotype was seen a few times. The rearrangement uses TRBV12-3 or TRBV12-4 and TRBJ2-7; D perhaps matches TRBD1 (5 bases). With 5 bases removed from V and 3 bases from J, the gap between germline ends came to 14 bases. This CDR3 is built from 14 residues. CDR3 loop: CASSTSTRVYEQYF. Written as DNA, the CDR3 is TGTGCCAGCAGTACCTCTACCAGGGTCTACGAGCAGTACTTC.

The chain couples TRBV15 to TRBJ2-2; D perhaps matches TRBD1 (5 bases). This CDR3 is built from 15 residues. V was clipped by 5 bases and J by 4 bases, with 14 bases between them. CDR1 LNHNV and CDR2 YYDKDF come from the germline V gene (reference sequence). CDR3 nucleotide sequence: TGTGCCACCAGCCCCGAAGCAGGGTTCACCGGGGAGCTGTTTTTT. Translation: CATSPEAGFTGELFF.

V is TRBV30 and J is TRBJ1-5; 10 positions match TRBD1. Per germline, CDR1 GTSNPN and CDR2 SVGIG (reference sequence). The CDR3 loop spans 14 amino acids. The J segment lost 0 bases and the V segment lost 5 bases, leaving 1 base of the junction unmatched. In nucleotides, the CDR3 is TGTGCCTGGGGGACAGGGGATAGCAATCAGCCCCAGCATTTT. Residues: CAWGTGDSNQPQHF.

This clonotype was observed a handful of times. The CDR3 loop is CASSTDSQRTEAFF. The CDR3 DNA is TGTGCCAGCAGTACCGACAGCCAAAGGACTGAAGCTTTCTTT. This chain connects TRBV12-3 or TRBV12-4 to TRBJ1-1; D is perhaps TRBD1 (5 bases). V lost 5 bases and J lost 5, with 15 bases in between. The CDR3 runs to 14 residues.